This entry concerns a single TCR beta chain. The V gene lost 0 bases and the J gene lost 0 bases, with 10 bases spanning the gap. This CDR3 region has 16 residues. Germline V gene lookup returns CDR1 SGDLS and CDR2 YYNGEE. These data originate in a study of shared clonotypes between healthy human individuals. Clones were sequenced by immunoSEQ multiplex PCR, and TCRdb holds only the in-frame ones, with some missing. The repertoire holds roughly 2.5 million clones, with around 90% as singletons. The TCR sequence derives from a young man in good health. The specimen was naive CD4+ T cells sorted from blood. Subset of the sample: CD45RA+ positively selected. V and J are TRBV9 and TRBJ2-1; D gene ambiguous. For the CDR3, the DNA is TGTGCCAGCAGCGTAGTACCCGGAAGCTCCTACAATGAGCAGTTCTTC. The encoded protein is CASSVVPGSSYNEQFF.